A single sample is the source of the 9 T cell receptor beta chains below, sequenced in a study of OX40 agonist ivuxolimab in advanced cancers. The repertoire was sequenced with immunoSEQ multiplex PCR; TCRdb's copy has only in-frame clones and lacks some. Here the sample spans under 55,000 clones, about 93% being singletons. Sequencing used CD4+ or CD8+ T cells sorted from blood, obtained in a trial of the OX40 agonist ivuxolimab. The receptors shown here come from an adult with an advanced solid tumor such as melanoma, head and neck, liver or kidney cancer.

This sequence joins TRBV9 and TRBJ2-2, with 8 bases identical to TRBD2. The V gene end was trimmed by 0 bases and the J gene end by 5 bases; junction bases not matched to a gene: 3. Germline V gives CDR1 SGDLS, CDR2 YYNGEE. This CDR3 is 15 amino acids long. CDR3 sequence (DNA): TGTGCCAGCAGCGTAGTCAGCGGGAGTACCGGGGAGCTGTTTTTT. Encoded protein: CASSVVSGSTGELFF.

V is TRBV5-4 and J is TRBJ2-7; a possible D gene is TRBD1 (6 bases). Germline CDR1 and CDR2: SGHNT and YYREEE (reference sequence). The CDR3 is made up of 13 amino acids. V lost 4 bases and J lost 7, with 15 bases in between. CDR3 bases: TGTGCCAGCAGCCCAGAACAGGGTTGGGAGCAGTACTTC. This sequence encodes CASSPEQGWEQYF.

The chain couples TRBV18 to TRBJ2-7, with D possibly TRBD2 on 5 matching bases. CDR1 KGHSH and CDR2 LQKENI come from the germline V gene. The CDR3 runs 16 residues. V lost 3 bases and J 1 base, leaving 16 bases between the germline ends. The chain's CDR3 is CASSPESGSYSYEQYF. CDR3 nucleotide sequence: TGTGCCAGCTCACCCGAAAGTGGGAGTTATTCCTACGAGCAGTACTTC.

V usage is TRBV4-3 and J usage is TRBJ2-3, with 7 nucleotides matching TRBD1. Germline V gives CDR1 LGHNA, CDR2 YSLEER. Unmatched junction bases numbered 2, after V lost 5 bases and J lost 3 bases. CDR3 length: 13 amino acids. The DNA of the CDR3 is TGCGCCAGCAGCGGCAGGGGGACAGATACGCAGTATTTT. It encodes CASSGRGTDTQYF.

CDR3 DNA sequence: TGTGCCAGCTTTCCCCCCGGGGGGGCACCAGATACGCAGTATTTT. Encoded protein: CASFPPGGAPDTQYF. The V and J genes are TRBV7-6 and TRBJ2-3; TRBD2 agrees at 8 bases. This CDR3 has 15 amino acids. Germline V CDR1 and CDR2: SGHVS, FNYEAQ. J was trimmed by 4 bases and V by 8 bases; bases with no gene match: 11.

The chain couples TRBV15 to TRBJ2-2; D is uncertain. Per germline, CDR1 LNHNV and CDR2 YYDKDF (reference sequence). V shed 0 bases and J shed 4 bases, with 12 bases lying between them. This CDR3 contains 16 residues. CDR3 sequence (DNA): TGTGCCACCAGCAGAGATAGTTTGACGGGCACCGGGGAGCTGTTTTTT. Protein product: CATSRDSLTGTGELFF. The complete variable domain, with remaining parts taken from reference TRBV15 and TRBJ2-2, reads DAMVIQNPRYQVTQFGKPVTLSCSQTLNHNVMYWYQQKSSQAPKLLFHYYDKDFNNEADTPDNFQSRRPNTSFCFLDIRSPGLGDTAMYLCATSRDSLTGTGELFFGEGSRLTVL.

V and J are TRBV30 and TRBJ1-5; D gene unclear. This CDR3 spans 14 amino acids. The V end lost 3 bases, the J end lost 0 bases, and 9 bases lay between the germline ends. Germline assignment: CDR1 GTSNPN and CDR2 SVGIG (reference sequence). CDR3 region: CAWRDRHSNQPQHF. The CDR3 DNA reads as TGTGCCTGGAGAGACCGACATAGCAATCAGCCCCAGCATTTT. Full variable domain (remainder filled in from reference TRBV30 and TRBJ1-5): SQTIHQWPATLVQPVGSPLSLECTVEGTSNPNLYWYRQAAGRGLQLLFYSVGIGQISSEVPQNLSASRPQDRQFILSSKKLLLSDSGFYLCAWRDRHSNQPQHFGDGTRLSIL.

V is TRBV10-3 and J is TRBJ1-1; the match to TRBD1 covers 8 bases. V was pared by 7 bases and J by 3 bases, with 13 bases of the junction left unmatched. The CDR3 is made up of 16 amino acids. CDR1 and CDR2 (germline): ENHRY, SYGVKD. The CDR3 loop is CAIKTDRVTRDTEAFF. CDR3 bases: TGTGCCATCAAAACGGACAGGGTCACAAGGGACACTGAAGCTTTCTTT.

In this sample, this clone turned up once. V is TRBV9 and J is TRBJ2-7; 8 bases are shared with TRBD1. Trimming at V came to 0 bases and at J to 3 bases, leaving 5 bases not matched to a gene. Germline CDR1 SGDLS, CDR2 YYNGEE. The CDR3 is 15 residues long. The CDR3 DNA reads TGTGCCAGCAGCGTAGGCTTAGACAGGGGCTACGAGCAGTACTTC. Translated: CASSVGLDRGYEQYF.